This TCR beta chain was observed in a study of Ad26.COV2.S vaccination and SARS-CoV-2 variants. Clones were read by immunoSEQ multiplex PCR, and TCRdb kept only the in-frame ones, dropping some. The repertoire includes roughly 100,000 clones, around 81% of them detected once, and approximately 15% sits in the top ten. CDR3 length: 13 residues. Germline CDR1 MNHEY, CDR2 SVGAGI. After removal of 8 bases from V and 4 bases from J, the junction contained 3 bases not matched to a gene. The sequence came from a human donor who had recovered from COVID-19. The J gene is TRBJ1-4, the V gene TRBV6-5; TRBD1 aligns across 8 bases. This sample comprised peripheral blood, obtained after recovery from COVID-19. Here the CDR3 reads CASRQGNNEKLFF. CDR3 nucleotide sequence: TGTGCCAGCCGACAGGGGAATAATGAAAAACTGTTTTTT.